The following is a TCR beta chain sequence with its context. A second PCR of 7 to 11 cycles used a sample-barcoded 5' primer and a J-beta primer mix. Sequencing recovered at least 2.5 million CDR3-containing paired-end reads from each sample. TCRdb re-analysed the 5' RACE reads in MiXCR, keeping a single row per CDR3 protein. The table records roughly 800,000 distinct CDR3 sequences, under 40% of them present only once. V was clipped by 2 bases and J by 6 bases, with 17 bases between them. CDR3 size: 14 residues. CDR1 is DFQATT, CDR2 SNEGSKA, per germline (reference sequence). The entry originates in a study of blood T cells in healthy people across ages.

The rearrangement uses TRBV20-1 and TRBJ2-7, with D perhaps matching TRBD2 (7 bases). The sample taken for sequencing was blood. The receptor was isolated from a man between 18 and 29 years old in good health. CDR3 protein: CSARSQRGGAEQYF. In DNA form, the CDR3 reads TGCAGTGCTAGATCCCAGCGTGGGGGGGCCGAGCAGTACTTC.